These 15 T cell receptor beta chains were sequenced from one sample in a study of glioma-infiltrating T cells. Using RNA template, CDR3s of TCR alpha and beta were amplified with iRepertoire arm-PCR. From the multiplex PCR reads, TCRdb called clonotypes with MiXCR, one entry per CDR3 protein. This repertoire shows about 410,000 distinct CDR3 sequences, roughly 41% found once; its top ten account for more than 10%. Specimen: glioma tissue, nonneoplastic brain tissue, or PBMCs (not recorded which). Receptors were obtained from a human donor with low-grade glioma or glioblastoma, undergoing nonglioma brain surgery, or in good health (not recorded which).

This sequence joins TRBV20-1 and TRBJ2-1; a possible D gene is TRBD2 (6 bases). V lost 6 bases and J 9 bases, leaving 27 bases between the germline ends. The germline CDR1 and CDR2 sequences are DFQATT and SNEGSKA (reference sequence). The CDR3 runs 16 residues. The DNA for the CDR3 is TGCAGTGCCGAAGTAGGGCGGGATGTCGGCTTGGGTGAGCAGTTCTTC. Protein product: CSAEVGRDVGLGEQFF.

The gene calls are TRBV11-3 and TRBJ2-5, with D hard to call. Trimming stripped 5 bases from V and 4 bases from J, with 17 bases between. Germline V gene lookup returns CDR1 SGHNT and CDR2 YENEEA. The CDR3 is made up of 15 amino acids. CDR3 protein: CASSPTHSKGETQYF. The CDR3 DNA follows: TGTGCCAGCAGCCCAACCCACAGCAAGGGAGAGACCCAGTACTTC.

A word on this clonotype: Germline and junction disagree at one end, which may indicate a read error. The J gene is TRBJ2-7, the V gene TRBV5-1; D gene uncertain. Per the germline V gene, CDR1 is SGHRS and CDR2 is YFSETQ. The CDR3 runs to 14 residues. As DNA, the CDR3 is TGCGCCAGCAGCTTGGAAGGATTTTCCTACGAGCGGTACTTC. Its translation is CASSLEGFSYERYF. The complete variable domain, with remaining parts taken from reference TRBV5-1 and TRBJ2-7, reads KAGVTQTPRYLIKTRGQQVTLSCSPISGHRSVSWYQQTPGQGLQFLFEYFSETQRNKGNFPGRFSGRQFSNSRSEMNVSTLELGDSALYLCASSLEGFSYERYFGPGTRLTVT.

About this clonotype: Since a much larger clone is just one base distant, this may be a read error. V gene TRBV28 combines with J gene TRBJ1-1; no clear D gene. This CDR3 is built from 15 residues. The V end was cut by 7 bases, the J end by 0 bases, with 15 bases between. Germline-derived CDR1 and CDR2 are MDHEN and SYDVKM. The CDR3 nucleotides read TGTGCCAGCACCCCCGCGGGAGGACTGAACACTGAAGCTTTCTTT. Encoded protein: CASTPAGGLNTEAFF.

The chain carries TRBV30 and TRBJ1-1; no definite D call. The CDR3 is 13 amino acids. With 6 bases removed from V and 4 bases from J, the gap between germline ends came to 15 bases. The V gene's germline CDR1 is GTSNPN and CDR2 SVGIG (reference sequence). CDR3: CACWSRPGTEAFF. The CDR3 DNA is TGTGCCTGTTGGTCTCGGCCTGGCACTGAAGCTTTCTTT. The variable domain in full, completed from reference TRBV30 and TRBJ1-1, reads SQTIHQWPATLVQPVGSPLSLECTVEGTSNPNLYWYRQAAGRGLQLLFYSVGIGQISSEVPQNLSASRPQDRQFILSSKKLLLSDSGFYLCACWSRPGTEAFFGQGTRLTVV.

The CDR3 DNA sequence: TGTGCCAGCACCCCAGCGGGAGGGTCTTCCTACAATGAGCAGTTCTTC. Translation: CASTPAGGSSYNEQFF. The chain uses TRBV13 and TRBJ2-1; 10 bases are shared with TRBD2. This CDR3 spans 16 amino acids. The V segment lost 7 bases and the J segment 1 base; nucleotides outside the gene matches: 7. CDR1 is PRHDT and CDR2 is FYEKMQ in the germline V gene (reference sequence).

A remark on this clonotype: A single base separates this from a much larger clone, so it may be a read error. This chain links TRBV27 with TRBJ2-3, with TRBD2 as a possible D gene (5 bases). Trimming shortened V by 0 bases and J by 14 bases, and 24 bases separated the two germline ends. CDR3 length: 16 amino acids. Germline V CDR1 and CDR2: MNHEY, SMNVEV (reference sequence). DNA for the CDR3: TGTGCCAGCAGTTTATCGATCCAGGTGAACACCGGGGAGCTGTATTTT. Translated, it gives CASSLSIQVNTGELYF.

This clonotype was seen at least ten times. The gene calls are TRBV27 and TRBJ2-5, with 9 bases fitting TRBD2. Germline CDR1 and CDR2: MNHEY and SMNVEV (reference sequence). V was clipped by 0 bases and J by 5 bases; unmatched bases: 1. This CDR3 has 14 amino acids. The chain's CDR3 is CASSLSAGGETQYF. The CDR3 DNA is TGTGCCAGCAGTTTATCGGCGGGGGGGGAGACCCAGTACTTC.

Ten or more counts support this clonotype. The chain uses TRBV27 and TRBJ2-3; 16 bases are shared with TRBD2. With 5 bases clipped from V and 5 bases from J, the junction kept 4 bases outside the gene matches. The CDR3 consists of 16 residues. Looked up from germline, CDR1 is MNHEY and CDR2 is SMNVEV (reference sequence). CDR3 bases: TGTGCCAGCAGTCCGGGGACTAGCGGGAGGGGAGATACGCAGTATTTT. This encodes CASSPGTSGRGDTQYF.

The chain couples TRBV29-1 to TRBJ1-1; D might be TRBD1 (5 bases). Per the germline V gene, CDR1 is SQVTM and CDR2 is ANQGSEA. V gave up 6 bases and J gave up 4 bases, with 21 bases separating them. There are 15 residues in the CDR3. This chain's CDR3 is CSVGRGEGTGTEAFF. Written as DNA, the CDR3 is TGCAGCGTGGGACGGGGCGAGGGGACGGGCACTGAAGCTTTCTTT.

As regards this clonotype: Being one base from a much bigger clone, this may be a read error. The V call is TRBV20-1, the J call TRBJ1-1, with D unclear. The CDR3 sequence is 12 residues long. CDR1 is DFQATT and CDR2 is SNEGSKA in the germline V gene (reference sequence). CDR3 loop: CSASVGNAEAFF. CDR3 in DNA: TGCAGTGCTAGCGTGGGGAACGCTGAAGCTTTCTTT.

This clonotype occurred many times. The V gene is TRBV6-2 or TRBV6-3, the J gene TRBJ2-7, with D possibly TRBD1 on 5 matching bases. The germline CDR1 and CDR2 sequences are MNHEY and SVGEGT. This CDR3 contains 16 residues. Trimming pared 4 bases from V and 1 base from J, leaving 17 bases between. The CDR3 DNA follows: TGTGCCAGCAGTTCCCTAGGGGCTGTAAAGTCCTACGAGCAGTACTTC. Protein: CASSSLGAVKSYEQYF.

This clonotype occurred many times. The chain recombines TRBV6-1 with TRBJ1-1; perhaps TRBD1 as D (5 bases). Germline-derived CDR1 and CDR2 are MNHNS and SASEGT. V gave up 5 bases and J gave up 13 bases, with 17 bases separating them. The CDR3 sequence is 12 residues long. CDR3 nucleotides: TGTGCCAGCAGTCCGACCGGGACGGCCCGTTTCTTT. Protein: CASSPTGTARFF.

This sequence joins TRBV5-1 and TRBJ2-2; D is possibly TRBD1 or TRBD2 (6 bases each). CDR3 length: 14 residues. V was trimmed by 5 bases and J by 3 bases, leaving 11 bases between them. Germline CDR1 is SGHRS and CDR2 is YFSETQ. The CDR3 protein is CASRARGDTGELFF. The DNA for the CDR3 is TGCGCCAGCAGGGCGAGGGGGGACACCGGGGAGCTGTTTTTT.

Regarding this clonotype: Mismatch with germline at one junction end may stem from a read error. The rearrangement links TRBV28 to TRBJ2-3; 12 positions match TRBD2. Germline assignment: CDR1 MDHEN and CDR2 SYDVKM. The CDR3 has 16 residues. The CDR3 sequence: CASRTGLAGSSDTHYF. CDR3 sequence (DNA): TGTGCCAGCAGAACGGGACTAGCGGGTTCCTCAGATACGCATTATTTT.